The rows below give T cell receptor beta chains drawn from one sample of a study of vaccination effects on CD4 cells after COVID-19. Assay used: immunoSEQ multiplex PCR; TCRdb lists only in-frame clones, some missing. The sample consists of about 46,000 clones, 74% of them appearing once. Their target antigens are unknown. The sequencing used CD4+ T cells from PBMCs cultured with HCoV-OC43 spike peptides, collected after COVID-19 vaccination. These receptors all stem from a human donor who received a COVID-19 vaccine. CDR3s include the opening cysteine and the closing phenylalanine or tryptophan. The D gene is left open where the match is weak. Clone size is shown for a subset of rows, as once, few, many or a class of expanded clone.

d_gene	j_gene	abundance	v_gene	CDR3nt	CDR3aa
NA	TRBJ2-5	NA	TRBV5-5	TGTGCCAGCAGCTTGGTATCTGTGATAAGGGATGGGGAGACCCAGTACTTC	CASSLVSVIRDGETQYF
NA	TRBJ1-3	NA	TRBV3-1/TRBV3-2	TGTGCCAGCAGCCAAGGTGGTTCTAGGTTGAACTCTGGAAACACCATATATTTT	CASSQGGSRLNSGNTIYF
NA	TRBJ2-1	NA	TRBV7-8	TGTGCCAGCAGCTTGGAAGGACTTGTTACCTACAATGAGCAGTTCTTC	CASSLEGLVTYNEQFF
NA	TRBJ2-5	NA	TRBV5-1	TGCGCCAGCAGCGACACTCAAGAGACCCAGTACTTC	CASSDTQETQYF
NA	TRBJ1-5	once	TRBV10-3	TGTGCCATCAGGGGGGACAACAATCAGCCCCAGCATTTT	CAIRGDNNQPQHF
TRBD2	TRBJ2-3	NA	TRBV30	TGTGCCTGGACGGTACGACTAGCGGGCACAGATACGCAGTATTTT	CAWTVRLAGTDTQYF
NA	TRBJ2-3	NA	TRBV24-1	TGTGCCACCAGTGATGTATTTGCAGATACGCAGTATTTT	CATSDVFADTQYF
TRBD1	TRBJ2-1	once	TRBV7-2	TGTGCCAGCAGCACGACAGGGGCCTCCTACAATGAGCAGTTCTTC	CASSTTGASYNEQFF
NA	TRBJ1-1	NA	TRBV11-2	TGTGCCAGCAGCTTAGATACACTCATGAACACTGAAGCTTTCTTT	CASSLDTLMNTEAFF
NA	TRBJ1-5	large	TRBV12-3/TRBV12-4	TGTGCCAGCAGGCGACGGATTGATCAGCCCCAGCATTTT	CASRRRIDQPQHF
TRBD1	TRBJ1-1	NA	TRBV5-1	TGCGCCAGCAGCTTGTACAGGGGTGGAACTGAAGCTTTCTTT	CASSLYRGGTEAFF
NA	TRBJ1-5	NA	TRBV4-1	TGCGCCAGCAGCCAAGGGGGGGCAGGGCCGGTGCGGCAGCCCCAGCATTTT	CASSQGGAGPVRQPQHF
NA	TRBJ2-5	NA	TRBV2	TGTGCCAGCAGTGAAAGGAGGACTACTAGTGTTGAGACCCAGTACTTC	CASSERRTTSVETQYF
NA	TRBJ2-7	NA	TRBV18	TGTGCCAGCTCACCACTTTCAGCGGAGAGCTCCTACGAGCAGTACTTC	CASSPLSAESSYEQYF
TRBD2	TRBJ2-7	NA	TRBV6-1	TGTGCCAGCAGTGAAACGCAAGGGACTAGTTTAAACTACGAGCAGTACTTC	CASSETQGTSLNYEQYF
NA	TRBJ2-2	NA	TRBV10-3	TGTGCCACCTGCGAGGATTCGAACACCGGGGAGCTGTTTTTT	CATCEDSNTGELFF
NA	TRBJ1-1	NA	TRBV13	TGTGCCAGCAGCCTCTCAGGGGTTTCAAACACTGAAGCTTTCTTT	CASSLSGVSNTEAFF
TRBD1	TRBJ1-3	NA	TRBV4-1	TGCGCCAGCAGCCAAGACCCAAGGCAGGGGGGCTCTGGAAACACCATATATTTT	CASSQDPRQGGSGNTIYF
NA	TRBJ2-7	NA	TRBV10-3	TGTGCCATCACCCCGGGACCTCCCTCTTACGAGCAGTACTTC	CAITPGPPSYEQYF
TRBD2	TRBJ2-3	NA	TRBV14	TGTGCCAGCAGCCAAGGAGCGGGAGTGGGGCCTGGAGATACGCAGTATTTT	CASSQGAGVGPGDTQYF
TRBD2	TRBJ2-1	NA	TRBV5-1	TGCGCCAGCAGCGCCGGACTAGCGGGGAACAATGAGCAGTTCTTC	CASSAGLAGNNEQFF
NA	TRBJ1-1	once	TRBV19	TGTGCCAGTAGAGACAGAAACACTGAAGCTTTCTTT	CASRDRNTEAFF
TRBD2	TRBJ2-3	NA	TRBV7-6	TGTGCCAGCAGAGAGCGGGGGGGCTCTCAAGATACGCAGTATTTT	CASRERGGSQDTQYF
NA	TRBJ2-5	NA	TRBV4-2	TGTGCCAGCAGCCAAACATCAGGGGTCCAAGAGACCCAGTACTTC	CASSQTSGVQETQYF
NA	TRBJ2-2	NA	TRBV2	TGTGCCAGCAGGGGGGCCTTTCAGACGGGGGAGCTGTTTTTT	CASRGAFQTGELFF
NA	TRBJ1-5	NA	TRBV4-1	TGCGCCAGCAGCCAAGGCTGGCGCAATCAGCCCCAGCATTTT	CASSQGWRNQPQHF